A selection of T cell receptor beta chains follows, all from one sample in a study of shared clonotypes between healthy human individuals. Sequenced by immunoSEQ multiplex PCR; TCRdb stores in-frame clones only, minus some. The sample shows approximately 1,000,000 clones, around 78% of them seen only once. Sequenced material: memory CD4+ T cells from PBMCs. The receptors shown here come from a man between 18 and 29 years old in good health. Some clones in this sample may be carry-over from other donors' samples. CDR3s include the opening cysteine and the closing phenylalanine or tryptophan. Each record gives: clone size, J gene, D gene, V gene, CDR3 protein, CDR3 DNA. A D gene is named only where the DNA matches it firmly. Not all rows give a size; the values are once, few, many and, for expanded clones, a class.

many,TRBJ2-5,-,TRBV7-9,CASSTTGKETQYF,TGTGCCAGCAGCACAACAGGGAAGGAGACCCAGTACTTC
once,TRBJ2-1,TRBD2,TRBV5-4,CASSRPGTSGSGSEQFF,TGTGCCAGCAGCAGACCAGGGACTAGCGGGAGTGGAAGTGAGCAGTTCTTC
once,TRBJ2-3,-,TRBV6-6,CASGGRFYTQYF,TGTGCCAGCGGGGGGAGATTCTATACGCAGTATTTT
-,TRBJ2-1,TRBD2,TRBV6-6,CAVGGLAGGPREQFF,TGTGCCGTCGGGGGACTAGCGGGAGGGCCCCGTGAGCAGTTCTTC
-,TRBJ1-1,TRBD1,TRBV19,CASSVPGTGGQAFF,TGTGCCAGTAGTGTTCCGGGGACAGGGGGCCAAGCTTTCTTT
-,TRBJ2-5,TRBD2,TRBV28,CASSPGLAGGETQYF,TGTGCCAGCAGTCCGGGACTAGCGGGAGGGGAGACCCAGTACTTC
-,TRBJ2-5,TRBD2,TRBV6-1,CASTRLAGDGAQYF,TGTGCCAGCACAAGACTAGCGGGGGACGGGGCCCAGTACTTC
-,TRBJ2-3,-,TRBV7-9,CASSRAGLSTDTQYF,TGTGCCAGCAGCCGCGCGGGACTCTCCACAGATACGCAGTATTTT
-,TRBJ2-5,-,TRBV2,CASSDMGGETQYF,TGTGCCAGCAGTGACATGGGGGGAGAGACCCAGTACTTC
few,TRBJ1-2,-,TRBV30,CAWSVDIYGYTF,TGTGCCTGGAGTGTTGATATCTATGGCTACACCTTC
-,TRBJ1-2,TRBD1,TRBV11-1,CASSSRDRGPGGYTF,TGTGCCAGCAGCTCCCGGGACAGGGGGCCGGGTGGCTACACCTTC
-,TRBJ2-5,-,TRBV19,CASSPQGWETQYF,TGTGCCAGTAGCCCACAGGGTTGGGAGACCCAGTACTTC
-,TRBJ2-7,-,TRBV6-6,CASSYLGEQYF,TGTGCCAGCAGTTACCTCGGGGAGCAGTACTTC
-,TRBJ2-4,TRBD2,TRBV4-1,CASSQDVGRGNIQYF,TGCGCCAGCAGCCAAGATGTCGGGAGGGGAAACATTCAGTACTTC
-,TRBJ2-3,-,TRBV7-2,CASSQPAGSTDTQYF,TGTGCCAGCAGCCAACCGGCGGGTAGCACAGATACGCAGTATTTT
-,TRBJ2-1,-,TRBV5-6,CASSSMTNEQFF,TGTGCCAGCAGCTCAATGACCAATGAGCAGTTCTTC
-,TRBJ1-5,-,TRBV18,CASSRNPEGPNQPQHF,TGTGCCAGCTCACGTAACCCGGAGGGTCCCAATCAGCCCCAGCATTTT
once,TRBJ2-1,-,TRBV10-3,CAISVRDALSYNEQFF,TGTGCCATCAGTGTCCGGGACGCCCTTTCCTACAATGAGCAGTTCTTC
-,TRBJ1-5,-,TRBV10-3,CATGEGQPQHF,TGTGCCACCGGGGAAGGCCAGCCCCAGCATTTT
once,TRBJ1-5,-,TRBV21-1,CASSKRRWGNQPQHF,TGTGCCAGCAGCAAGAGGCGGTGGGGCAATCAGCCCCAGCATTTT
-,TRBJ1-2,TRBD1,TRBV28,CASSRGRGYTF,TGTGCCTCCTCCAGGGGGCGCGGCTACACCTTC
-,TRBJ2-7,-,TRBV7-2,CASKRDRLYEQYF,TGTGCCAGCAAAAGAGACAGGCTCTACGAGCAGTACTTC
-,TRBJ2-1,TRBD2,TRBV4-1,CASSQDGGGLAGDEQFF,TGCGCCAGCAGCCAAGATGGCGGGGGACTAGCGGGAGATGAGCAGTTCTTC
-,TRBJ2-3,TRBD2,TRBV28,CASSFGGLAGNTDTQYF,TGTGCCAGCAGTTTCGGGGGACTAGCGGGAAACACAGATACGCAGTATTTT
-,TRBJ2-2,-,TRBV29-1,CSVTPPGAWRTGELFF,TGCAGCGTAACCCCTCCGGGCGCGTGGAGGACCGGGGAGCTGTTTTTT
-,TRBJ2-1,-,TRBV19,CASSTSFRTPPAEQFF,TGTGCCAGTAGTACATCTTTTCGGACTCCACCAGCCGAGCAGTTCTTC
-,TRBJ2-7,-,TRBV9,CASSPTNHTENYEQYF,TGTGCCAGCAGCCCAACAAACCATACAGAAAACTACGAGCAGTACTTC
few,TRBJ2-3,-,TRBV10-3,CAIRIEDTQYF,TGTGCCATCAGAATAGAAGATACGCAGTATTTT
few,TRBJ2-1,TRBD2,TRBV15,CATSRGGLGTEQFF,TGTGCCACCAGCAGAGGGGGACTAGGGACTGAGCAGTTCTTC
-,TRBJ1-4,TRBD1,TRBV5-4,CASSKTGGAEKLFF,TGTGCCAGCAGCAAAACAGGGGGAGCTGAAAAACTGTTTTTT
-,TRBJ2-7,-,TRBV28,CASSLGTGREQYF,TGTGCCAGCAGTTTGGGCACAGGGAGGGAGCAGTACTTC
once,TRBJ1-1,-,TRBV28,CASSDRKLLNTEAFF,TGTGCCAGCAGTGACAGAAAACTTTTGAACACTGAAGCTTTCTTT
-,TRBJ2-7,-,TRBV25-1,CASSATGYEQYF,TGTGCCAGCAGTGCAACGGGCTACGAGCAGTACTTC
-,TRBJ1-1,-,TRBV2,CASGSGLMLNTEAFF,TGTGCCAGCGGATCGGGCCTTATGCTAAACACTGAAGCTTTCTTT
-,TRBJ2-4,-,TRBV7-9,CASGAGAGNIQYF,TGTGCCAGCGGCGCGGGGGCGGGAAACATTCAGTACTTC
-,TRBJ2-7,-,TRBV7-9,CASSKSGTTTYEQYF,TGTGCCAGCAGCAAATCCGGGACAACCACCTACGAGCAGTACTTC
-,TRBJ2-3,-,TRBV29-1,CSVEVGTDTQYF,TGCAGCGTTGAAGTCGGTACAGATACGCAGTATTTT
few,TRBJ2-4,TRBD2,TRBV7-2,CASSLAGGGSSKNIQYF,TGTGCCAGCAGCTTAGCGGGTGGCGGGAGCTCCAAAAACATTCAGTACTTC
few,TRBJ1-5,-,TRBV30,CAWSVRGGPGQPQHF,TGTGCCTGGAGTGTACGTGGGGGACCCGGGCAGCCCCAGCATTTT
-,TRBJ2-2,TRBD1,TRBV6-1,CASRYLGTDTGELFF,TGTGCCAGCAGATACCTCGGGACAGACACCGGGGAGCTGTTTTTT
-,TRBJ1-2,-,TRBV28,CASSLGTGGYTF,-
-,TRBJ2-7,-,TRBV11-2,CASSSVRSSYEQYF,TGTGCCAGCAGCTCGGTAAGGAGCTCCTACGAGCAGTACTTC
-,TRBJ2-2,-,TRBV5-1,CASSTGGPNTGELFF,TGCGCCAGCAGCACCGGAGGACCGAACACCGGGGAGCTGTTTTTT
-,TRBJ2-7,TRBD1,TRBV28,CASSRGQVLHEQYF,TGTGCCAGCAGTCGAGGACAGGTACTCCACGAGCAGTACTTC
-,TRBJ2-5,TRBD2,TRBV5-1,CASSFPSGGSGETQYF,TGCGCCAGCAGCTTTCCCTCGGGAGGGTCGGGAGAGACCCAGTACTTC
-,TRBJ1-5,TRBD1,TRBV28,CASSWGQTSNQPQHF,TGTGCCAGCAGTTGGGGACAGACTAGCAATCAGCCCCAGCATTTT
-,TRBJ1-5,TRBD1,TRBV28,CASSQGQIHQPQHF,TGTGCCAGCAGCCAGGGACAGATCCATCAGCCCCAGCATTTT
-,TRBJ1-2,-,TRBV25-1,CASSGPGSHTLYGYTF,TGTGCCAGCAGTGGTCCAGGGTCCCACACCCTCTATGGCTACACCTTC
-,TRBJ2-1,-,TRBV9,CASSLTGAGAYNEQFF,TGTGCCAGCAGCCTAACAGGTGCTGGGGCCTACAATGAGCAGTTCTTC
-,TRBJ1-3,-,TRBV11-2,CASSLVSINTIYF,TGTGCCAGCAGCTTAGTGTCGATCAACACCATATATTTT
once,TRBJ1-1,-,TRBV28,CASRKSLGSYTEAFF,TGTGCCAGCCGCAAGTCCCTGGGCAGCTACACTGAAGCTTTCTTT
-,TRBJ2-2,-,TRBV2,CASSHPLRPGELFF,TGTGCCAGCAGTCACCCCCTAAGGCCCGGGGAGCTGTTTTTT
-,TRBJ1-4,TRBD1,TRBV10-3,CAISEGTGGEKLFF,TGTGCCATCAGTGAGGGGACAGGGGGGGAAAAACTGTTTTTT
-,TRBJ2-5,-,TRBV5-1,CASSLVLIPGLVETQYF,TGCGCCAGCAGCTTGGTTTTGATTCCGGGTTTGGTAGAGACCCAGTACTTC